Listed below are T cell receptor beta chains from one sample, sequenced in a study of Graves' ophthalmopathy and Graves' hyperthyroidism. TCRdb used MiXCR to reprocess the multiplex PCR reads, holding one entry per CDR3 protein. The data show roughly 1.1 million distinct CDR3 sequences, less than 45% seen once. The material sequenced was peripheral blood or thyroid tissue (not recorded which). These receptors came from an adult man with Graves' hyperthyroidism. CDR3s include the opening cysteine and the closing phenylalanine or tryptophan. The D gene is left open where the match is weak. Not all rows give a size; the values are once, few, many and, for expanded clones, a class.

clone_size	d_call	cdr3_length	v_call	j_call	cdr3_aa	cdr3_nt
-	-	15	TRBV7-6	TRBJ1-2	CASAGRSSANYGYTF	TGTGCCAGCGCCGGGCGGAGCTCAGCTAACTATGGCTACACCTTC
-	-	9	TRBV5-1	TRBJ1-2	CASSNEYTF	TGCGCCAGCAGCAACGAATACACCTTC
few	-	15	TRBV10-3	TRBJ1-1	CASSTTWVMNTEAFF	TGTGCCAGCAGTACCACCTGGGTGATGAACACTGAAGCTTTCTTT
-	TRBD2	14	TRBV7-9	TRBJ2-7	CASSFSGTYVEQYF	TGTGCCAGCAGCTTTAGCGGGACCTACGTTGAGCAGTACTTC
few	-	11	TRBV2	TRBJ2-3	CASSVEDTQYF	TGTGCCAGCAGTGTTGAAGATACGCAGTATTTT
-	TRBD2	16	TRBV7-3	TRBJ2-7	CASSHGSGRSRYEQYF	TGCGCCAGCAGCCATGGTAGCGGGAGGTCCCGCTACGAGCAGTACTTC
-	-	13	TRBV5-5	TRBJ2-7	CASSLVSGFEQYF	TGTGCCAGCAGCTTGGTTTCCGGGTTCGAGCAGTACTTC
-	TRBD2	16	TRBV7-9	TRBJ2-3	CASSLRLAGGPGTQYF	TGCGCCAGCAGCCTTCGACTAGCGGGAGGGCCGGGTACGCAGTATTTT
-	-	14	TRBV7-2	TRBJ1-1	CASSSPDVLPEAFF	TGTGCCAGCAGCAGCCCGGACGTACTTCCAGAAGCTTTCTTT
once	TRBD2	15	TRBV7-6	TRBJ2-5	CASSSTAGGEETQYF	TGTGCCAGCAGCTCAACAGCCGGGGGGGAGGAGACCCAGTACTTC
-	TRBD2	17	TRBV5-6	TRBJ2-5	CASSSFRAREGRETQYF	TGTGCCAGCAGCTCGTTTCGGGCGCGGGAGGGCCGGGAGACCCAGTACTTC
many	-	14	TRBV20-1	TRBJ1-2	CSAQSGAGVYGYTF	TGCAGTGCTCAATCTGGGGCAGGCGTCTATGGCTACACCTTC
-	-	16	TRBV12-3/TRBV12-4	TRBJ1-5	CASSDGTLAFNQPQHF	TGTGCCAGCAGTGACGGAACCCTCGCCTTCAATCAGCCCCAGCATTTT
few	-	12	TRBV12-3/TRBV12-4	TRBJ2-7	CASAGTTYEQYF	TGTGCCAGCGCTGGTACCACATACGAGCAGTACTTC
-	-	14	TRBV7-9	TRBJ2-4	CASSVGPYGNIQYF	TGTGCCAGCAGCGTTGGACCGTACGGAAACATTCAGTACTTC
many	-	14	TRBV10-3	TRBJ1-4	CAISDMVTNEKLFF	TGTGCCATCAGTGATATGGTGACTAATGAAAAACTGTTTTTT
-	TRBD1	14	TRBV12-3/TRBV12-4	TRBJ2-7	CASSTGTGEYDQYF	TGTGCCAGCAGCACAGGGACAGGGGAGTACGATCAGTACTTC
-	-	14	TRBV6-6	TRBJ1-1	CASVGRIKNTEAFF	TGTGCCAGCGTCGGTCGGATTAAGAACACTGAAGCTTTCTTT
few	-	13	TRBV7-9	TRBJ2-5	CASSRDLKETQYF	TGTGCCAGCAGCAGAGACCTAAAAGAGACCCAGTACTTC
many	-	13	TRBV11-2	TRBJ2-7	CASSYYAGAEQYF	TGTGCCAGCAGCTACTATGCGGGTGCCGAGCAGTACTTC
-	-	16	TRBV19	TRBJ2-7	CASKQTGLSSFYEQYF	TGTGCCAGTAAGCAAACAGGGTTATCCTCGTTCTACGAGCAGTACTTC
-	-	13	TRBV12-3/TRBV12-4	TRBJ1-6	CASSQDSRSPLHF	TGTGCCAGCAGCCAAGATTCTCGCTCACCCCTCCACTTT
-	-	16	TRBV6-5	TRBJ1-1	CASAPWEGTTNTEAFF	TGTGCCAGCGCCCCTTGGGAGGGGACGACGAACACTGAAGCTTTCTTT
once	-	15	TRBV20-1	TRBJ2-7	CSAMDPGDSNYEQYF	TGCAGTGCTATGGATCCGGGGGACAGCAACTACGAGCAGTACTTC
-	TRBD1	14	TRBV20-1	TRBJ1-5	CSAISTGSNQPQHF	TGCAGTGCTATTTCGACAGGGAGCAATCAGCCCCAGCATTTT
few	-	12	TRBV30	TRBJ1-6	CAWNSDGLPLHF	TGTGCCTGGAACTCGGACGGTCTCCCCCTCCACTTT
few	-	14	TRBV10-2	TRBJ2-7	CASRRHLGTYEQYF	TGTGCCAGCAGGCGACACTTGGGGACCTACGAGCAGTACTTC
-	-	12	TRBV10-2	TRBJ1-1	CASSRGSIEAFF	TGCGCCAGCAGTAGGGGGTCCATTGAAGCTTTCTTT
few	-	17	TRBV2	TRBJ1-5	CASSYSGRQYSNQPQHF	TGTGCCAGCAGTTACTCTGGAAGACAGTATAGCAATCAGCCCCAGCATTTT
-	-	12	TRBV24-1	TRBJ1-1	CATSDLEGEASF	TGTGCCACCAGTGATTTGGAGGGTGAAGCTTCCTTT
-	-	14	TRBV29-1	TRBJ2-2	CSVRAADTTGELFF	TGCAGCGTTAGGGCTGCGGACACGACCGGGGAGCTGTTTTTT
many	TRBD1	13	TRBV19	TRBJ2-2	CASRSTGSGELFF	TGTGCCAGTAGATCGACAGGGAGCGGGGAGCTGTTTTTT
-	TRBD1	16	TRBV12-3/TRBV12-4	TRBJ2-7	CASSPNSGGDSYEQYF	TGTGCCAGCAGTCCGAACTCAGGGGGCGACTCCTACGAGCAGTACTTC
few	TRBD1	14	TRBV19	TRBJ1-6	CASSETGGFSPLHF	TGTGCCAGTAGTGAGACAGGGGGCTTTTCACCCCTCCACTTT
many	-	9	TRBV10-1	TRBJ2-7	CAREYEQYF	TGCGCCAGGGAATACGAGCAGTACTTC
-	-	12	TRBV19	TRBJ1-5	CASYGGQQPQHF	TGTGCCAGTTATGGGGGGCAACAGCCCCAGCATTTT
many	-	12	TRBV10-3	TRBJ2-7	CAISAGVQEQYF	TGTGCCATCAGCGCCGGGGTGCAGGAGCAGTACTTC
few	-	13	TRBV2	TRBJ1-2	CASSFGQGKGYTF	TGTGCCAGCAGTTTTGGCCAGGGGAAGGGCTACACCTTC
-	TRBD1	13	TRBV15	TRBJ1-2	CATSSRQGISYTF	TGTGCCACCAGCAGCAGACAGGGGATTAGCTACACCTTC
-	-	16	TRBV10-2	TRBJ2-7	CASSASSRGWEYEQYF	TGCGCCAGCAGTGCCAGCTCGCGAGGTTGGGAGTACGAGCAGTACTTC
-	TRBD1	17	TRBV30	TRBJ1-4	CAWSRETGRWANEKLFF	TGCGCCTGGAGCAGAGAGACAGGGAGGTGGGCTAATGAAAAACTGTTTTTT
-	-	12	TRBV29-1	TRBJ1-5	CSVEGSGQPQHF	TGCAGCGTTGAAGGTTCGGGACAGCCCCAGCATTTT
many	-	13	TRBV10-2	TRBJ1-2	CASSESGDYGYTF	TGTGCCAGCAGTGAATCCGGGGATTATGGCTACACCTTC
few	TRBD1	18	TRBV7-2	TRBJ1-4	CASSLDRVAKPANEKLFF	TGTGCCAGCAGCTTGGACAGGGTAGCTAAACCCGCTAATGAAAAACTGTTTTTT
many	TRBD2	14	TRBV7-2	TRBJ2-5	CASSSHGGEETQYF	TGTGCCAGCAGCTCACATGGGGGGGAAGAGACCCAGTACTTC
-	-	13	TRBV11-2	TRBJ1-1	CAGGGDMNTEAFF	TGTGCCGGGGGTGGGGACATGAACACTGAAGCTTTCTTT
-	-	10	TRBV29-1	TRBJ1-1	CSVGGGEAFF	TGCAGCGTCGGGGGGGGTGAAGCTTTCTTT
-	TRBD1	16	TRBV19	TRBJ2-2	CASTRTGVVNTGELFF	TGTGCCAGTACCCGGACAGGGGTTGTGAACACCGGGGAGCTGTTTTTT
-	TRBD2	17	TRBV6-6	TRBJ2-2	CASSSHASGSLTGELFF	TGTGCCAGCAGTTCGCACGCTAGCGGGAGTTTGACCGGGGAGCTGTTTTTT
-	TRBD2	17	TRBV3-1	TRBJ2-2	CASSQDRLAGGTGELFF	TGTGCCAGCAGCCAAGACCGACTAGCGGGGGGGACCGGGGAGCTGTTTTTT
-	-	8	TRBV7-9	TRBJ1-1	CASSFLSF	TGTGCCAGCAGCTTTTTGAGTTTT
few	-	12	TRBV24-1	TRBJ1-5	CATSQSNQPQHF	TGTGCCACTTCTCAAAGCAATCAGCCCCAGCATTTT
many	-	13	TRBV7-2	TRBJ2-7	CASSHEDSYEQYF	TGTGCCAGCAGCCATGAGGACAGCTACGAGCAGTACTTC
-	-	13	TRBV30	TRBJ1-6	CAWSVGDNSPLHF	TGTGCCTGGAGTGTAGGCGATAATTCACCCCTCCACTTT
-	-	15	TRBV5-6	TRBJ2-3	CASSPGGSHRDTQYF	TGTGCCAGCAGCCCCGGCGGCAGCCACAGGGATACGCAGTATTTT
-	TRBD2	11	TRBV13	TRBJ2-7	CASAAGGEQYF	TGTGCCAGCGCCGCGGGGGGCGAGCAGTACTTC
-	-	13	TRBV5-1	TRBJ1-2	CASSRAPVYGYTF	TGCGCCAGCAGTAGGGCACCCGTCTATGGCTACACCTTC
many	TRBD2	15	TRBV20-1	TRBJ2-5	CSARLAGGPQETQYF	TGCAGTGCTAGACTAGCGGGGGGACCTCAAGAGACCCAGTACTTC
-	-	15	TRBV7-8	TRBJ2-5	CASSLEGYSNQPQYF	TGTGCCAGCAGCTTGGAGGGTTATAGCAATCAGCCCCAGTACTTC